This entry lists 25 T cell receptor beta chains sequenced from one sample in a study of regulatory T cells in long-lasting Graves disease listed by TCRdb under 2021. Library preparation employed multiplex PCR. The listed sequencing device is Illumina HiSeq 4000. To build TCR beta libraries, CDR3 regions were amplified by Arm-PCR using iRepertoire HTBI primers. TCRdb passed the public sequencing reads through fastp at Q25 and MiXCR, retaining productive beta sequences. Identical CDR3 protein sequences are pooled into one entry, listed with their most common genes and DNA. Across this sample there are approximately 230,000 distinct CDR3 sequences, with about 16% seen only once. 22% of the sample is held by the ten biggest clonotypes. The time point tag for this specimen amounts to: newly diagnosed GD, antithyroid drugs for less than 3 months. For both TCR sequencing and RNA sequencing, RNA was extracted from PBMCs in TRIzol.

The source was peripheral blood mononuclear cells (PBMCs), collected at new diagnosis, from a patient treated with antithyroid drugs. The receptors were sampled from a female donor with Graves disease.

Ten or more counts support this clonotype. The gene calls are TRBV27 and TRBJ2-7; 7 nucleotides agree with TRBD2. Trimming at V came to 2 bases and at J to 6 bases, leaving 7 bases not matched to a gene. The CDR3 loop spans 14 amino acids. Germline CDR1 and CDR2: MNHEY and SMNVEV (reference sequence). CDR3 residues: CASSLGDYSTEQYF. The CDR3 coding sequence is TGTGCCAGCAGTTTAGGGGACTATTCCACCGAGCAGTACTTC.

This clonotype has a handful of counts. The rearrangement joins TRBV4-3 to TRBJ1-4, with D possibly being TRBD1 (5 bases). V was shortened by 2 bases and J by 0 bases, with 13 bases between the two germline ends. The length of the CDR3 is 17 residues. CDR1 and CDR2 from the germline V gene are LGHNA and YSLEER. The CDR3 bases are TGCGCCAGCAGCCAAAATCCTCAGGGTGCAACTAATGAAAAACTGTTTTTT. Amino acid sequence: CASSQNPQGATNEKLFF.

CDR3 loop: CASSYSVGNSYNEQFF. The CDR3 bases are TGTGCCAGCAGTTACTCAGTGGGTAACTCCTACAATGAGCAGTTCTTC. The rearrangement links TRBV6-5 to TRBJ2-1, with D uncertain. V lost 0 bases and J 0 bases, leaving 9 bases between the germline ends. Looked up from germline, CDR1 is MNHEY and CDR2 is SVGAGI. The CDR3 contains 16 residues.

This clonotype was recorded at least ten times. The chain combines TRBV7-2 with TRBJ2-7; no definite D call. Germline V gene sequence: CDR1 SGHTA, CDR2 FQGNSA. V was shortened by 5 bases and J by 3 bases, with 17 bases between the two germline ends. CDR3 length: 15 residues. CDR3 sequence reads: CASSPALEAGYEQYF. The CDR3 DNA reads as TGTGCCAGCAGCCCTGCCTTAGAGGCCGGCTACGAGCAGTACTTC.

This clonotype was seen at least ten times. This rearrangement joins TRBV7-9 to TRBJ1-3, with D tentatively TRBD1 (5 bases). Trimming took 5 bases from V and 0 from J, leaving 11 bases between them. The CDR3 has 15 residues. The germline V gene has CDR1 SEHNR and CDR2 FQNEAQ (reference sequence). CDR3 amino acids: CASSPYGTSGNTIYF. CDR3 DNA sequence: TGTGCCAGCAGCCCGTACGGGACCTCTGGAAACACCATATATTTT.

In this sample, this clonotype turned up many times. The chain couples TRBV10-3 to TRBJ2-1, with 8 nucleotides matching TRBD2. J was trimmed by 8 bases and V by 4 bases; bases with no gene match: 10. The CDR3 loop spans 15 amino acids. The germline V gene encodes CDR1 ENHRY and CDR2 SYGVKD. CDR3 sequence: CAISVTGRANHEQFF. CDR3 DNA sequence: TGTGCCATCAGTGTTACCGGGAGGGCTAATCATGAGCAGTTCTTC.

This clonotype was recorded many times. V and J are TRBV20-1 and TRBJ2-3; a possible D gene is TRBD2 (5 bases). Trimming removed 6 bases at V and 1 base at J, with 17 bases between. CDR1 and CDR2 (germline): DFQATT, SNEGSKA (reference sequence). This CDR3 region has 15 residues. DNA for the CDR3: TGCAGTGCGATTTCCCCGGGGATGGGCACAGATACGCAGTATTTT. It yields the protein CSAISPGMGTDTQYF.

The CDR3 DNA sequence: TGTGCCAGCAGCCCTGAGGGACTGGGGGGCTACACCTTC. It yields the protein CASSPEGLGGYTF. The gene calls are TRBV7-2 and TRBJ1-2; D is perhaps TRBD1 (5 bases). CDR1 SGHTA and CDR2 FQGNSA come from the germline V gene. Trimming stripped 5 bases from V and 8 bases from J, with 15 bases between. CDR3 length equals 13 residues.

This clonotype was counted many times. The J gene is TRBJ1-1, the V gene TRBV28; unclear D gene. Per the germline V gene, CDR1 is MDHEN and CDR2 is SYDVKM. CDR3 length: 13 residues. V gave up 7 bases and J gave up 0 bases, with 9 bases separating them. Here the CDR3 DNA reads TGTGCCAGCACCAGACCAATGAACACTGAAGCTTTCTTT. Its translation is CASTRPMNTEAFF.

This clonotype was seen repeatedly, ten times or more. V usage is TRBV11-3 and J usage is TRBJ2-3; 12 positions match TRBD2. CDR3 length equals 17 residues. Germline assignment: CDR1 SGHNT and CDR2 YENEEA. J lost 0 bases, V lost 1 base, and 2 bases had no gene match. Here the CDR3 reads CASSLGTSGTSTDTQYF. The CDR3 nucleotides are TGTGCCAGCAGCTTAGGGACTAGCGGGACTAGCACAGATACGCAGTATTTT. The whole variable domain, filled in from reference TRBV11-3 and TRBJ2-3, reads EAGVVQSPRYKIIEKKQPVAFWCNPISGHNTLYWYLQNLGQGPELLIRYENEEAVDDSQLPKDRFSAERLKGVDSTLKIQPAELGDSAVYLCASSLGTSGTSTDTQYFGPGTRLTVL.

At least ten counts were recorded for this clonotype. The rearrangement links TRBV11-3 to TRBJ2-5; 7 bases fit TRBD1. CDR1 is SGHNT, CDR2 YENEEA, per germline. The CDR3 runs 14 residues. Trimming removed 5 bases from V and 5 bases from J; junction bases left unmatched: 8. The CDR3 DNA reads TGTGCCAGCAGCCCCGGGACAGACACGGAGACCCAGTACTTC. Its protein is CASSPGTDTETQYF.

The table lists this clonotype with a count of one. The chain is built from TRBV2 and TRBJ1-5, with a possible D match to TRBD1 (6 bases). Trimming left V 5 bases short and J 7 bases short, with 12 bases between. The CDR3 spans 13 residues. Per germline, CDR1 SNHLY and CDR2 FYNNEI. CDR3 in DNA: TGTGCCAGCAGTAAGGGACAAAACCAGCCCCAGCATTTT. Its translation is CASSKGQNQPQHF. The full variable domain, its missing parts supplied by reference TRBV2 and TRBJ1-5, is EPEVTQTPSHQVTQMGQEVILRCVPISNHLYFYWYRQILGQKVEFLVSFYNNEISEKSEIFDDQFSVERPDGSNFTLKIRSTKLEDSAMYFCASSKGQNQPQHFGDGTRLSIL.

As to this clonotype: Since no conserved phenylalanine or tryptophan closes the CDR3, a read error is the likely cause. This chain links TRBV5-1 with TRBJ1-5, with 9 bases lining up with TRBD1. With V trimmed by 4 bases and J by 0 bases, 2 bases remained unmatched. This CDR3 has 15 amino acids. Germline CDR1 is SGHRS and CDR2 is YFSETQ. CDR3 DNA sequence: TGCGCCAGCAGCCGGACAGGGGATAGCAATCAGCCCCAGCATTTA. Residues: CASSRTGDSNQPQHL.

This clonotype has at least ten counts. The chain recombines TRBV6-5 with TRBJ2-5, with D perhaps being TRBD1 or TRBD2 (6 bases each). CDR3 length: 15 amino acids. Germline V CDR1 and CDR2: MNHEY, SVGAGI. V was shortened by 4 bases and J by 5 bases, with 17 bases between the two germline ends. CDR3 in DNA: TGTGCCAGCAGTTCGGGAGTAGGGGGAATTGAGACCCAGTACTTC. Translating gives CASSSGVGGIETQYF.

The rearrangement joins TRBV3-1 to TRBJ2-1, with 8 nucleotides matching TRBD2. The V segment lost 5 bases and the J segment 10 bases; nucleotides outside the gene matches: 4. Looked up from germline, CDR1 is LGHDT and CDR2 is YNNKEL (reference sequence). This CDR3 is 12 amino acids long. CDR3 loop: CASSSVAGEQFF. The CDR3 region has the DNA TGTGCCAGCAGCTCCGTAGCGGGAGAGCAGTTCTTC.

This clonotype came up many times. V usage is TRBV2 and J usage is TRBJ2-1; D is unresolved. Deletions cut 6 bases from V and 2 bases from J, with 17 bases between. CDR3 length: 16 residues. Germline V gene sequence: CDR1 SNHLY, CDR2 FYNNEI. The CDR3 sequence is CASRPASGGTYNEQFF. The CDR3 DNA is TGTGCCAGCAGGCCTGCGTCAGGCGGCACCTACAATGAGCAGTTCTTC.

This clonotype occurred many times. The chain links TRBV19 to TRBJ2-7, with a weak D call TRBD2 (6 bases). V dropped 7 bases and J dropped 3 bases, with 10 bases sitting between them. The CDR3 length is 12 residues. CDR1 is LNHDA, CDR2 SQIVND, per germline (reference sequence). The CDR3 DNA sequence: TGTGCCAGTACGGGACTGAACTACGAGCAGTACTTC. Amino acid sequence: CASTGLNYEQYF.

Concerning this clonotype itself: This CDR3 is missing its conserved last phenylalanine or tryptophan, likely due to a read error. The gene calls are TRBV3-1 and TRBJ2-3; the match to TRBD2 covers 10 bases. Trimming cost V 7 bases and J 4 bases; bases outside gene matches: 5. Germline lookup yields CDR1 LGHDT and CDR2 YNNKEL (reference sequence). The length of the CDR3 is 14 residues. The CDR3 DNA sequence: TGTGCCAGCAATAGCGGGAGGCGGGCAGATACGCAGTATGTT. It yields the protein CASNSGRRADTQYV.

This clonotype came up many times. V usage is TRBV25-1 and J usage is TRBJ2-6; 7 nucleotides agree with TRBD2. CDR1 and CDR2 (germline): MGHDK, SYGVNS. CDR3 length equals 15 residues. Trimming at V came to 9 bases and at J to 0 bases, leaving 5 bases not matched to a gene. CDR3 region: CASGKRGSGANVLTF. The CDR3 region has the DNA TGTGCCAGTGGGAAGCGGGGCTCTGGGGCCAACGTCCTGACTTTC.

This clonotype showed up many times. V and J are TRBV20-1 and TRBJ2-7; 10 bases agree with TRBD2. This CDR3 is 16 amino acids long. CDR1 DFQATT and CDR2 SNEGSKA come from the germline V gene (reference sequence). V lost 0 bases to trimming and J lost 5 bases; unmatched junction nucleotides: 10. CDR3 loop: CSARDNSASGRHEQYF. Written as DNA, the CDR3 is TGCAGTGCTAGAGACAATTCGGCTAGCGGGAGACACGAGCAGTACTTC.

CDR3 nucleotides: TGTGCCAGCTCACCGTGGAGGACTTATGAAAAACTGTTTTTT. Protein: CASSPWRTYEKLFF. The chain uses TRBV18 and TRBJ1-4, with D unresolved. CDR3 length: 14 residues. Germline-derived CDR1 and CDR2 are KGHSH and LQKENI. V dropped 3 bases and J dropped 6 bases, with 11 bases sitting between them.

The chain carries TRBV7-2 and TRBJ2-6; D is uncertain. Germline lookup yields CDR1 SGHTA and CDR2 FQGNSA. The CDR3 runs to 17 residues. V lost 2 bases and J lost 4, with 15 bases in between. CDR3 loop: CASSLMALSSGANVLTF. CDR3 DNA sequence: TGTGCCAGCAGCTTAATGGCCCTAAGCTCCGGGGCCAACGTCCTGACTTTC.

This clonotype was observed many times. CDR3: CASSPIGGGWNQPQHF. Here the CDR3 DNA reads TGTGCCAGCAGTCCCATCGGGGGGGGGTGGAATCAGCCCCAGCATTTT. The chain is built from TRBV27 and TRBJ1-5, with D maybe TRBD1 (5 bases). CDR1 is MNHEY and CDR2 is SMNVEV in the germline V gene (reference sequence). With 5 bases removed from V and 4 bases from J, the gap between germline ends came to 18 bases. There are 16 residues in the CDR3.

This clonotype was found many times. V and J are TRBV7-2 and TRBJ1-2; D gene ambiguous. From germline, CDR1 is SGHTA and CDR2 FQGNSA. Trimming shortened V by 0 bases and J by 8 bases, and 13 bases separated the two germline ends. The CDR3 loop spans 14 amino acids. Written as DNA, the CDR3 is TGTGCCAGCAGCTTAGCGCGAACCTCCTCGGGCTACACCTTC. Translation gives CASSLARTSSGYTF.

This clonotype was counted only a few times. V is TRBV9 and J is TRBJ2-7, with 12 positions matching TRBD2. Germline loops: CDR1 SGDLS, CDR2 YYNGEE. This CDR3 has 17 residues. V dropped 3 bases and J dropped 4; count of bases not matched to a gene: 11. In nucleotides, the CDR3 is TGTGCCAGCAGCGAGGGGGCTAGCGGGAGGGCCGGGTACGAGCAGTACTTC. This gives the protein CASSEGASGRAGYEQYF. Supplemented by reference TRBV9 and TRBJ2-7, the full variable domain reads DSGVTQTPKHLITATGQRVTLRCSPRSGDLSVYWYQQSLDQGLQFLIQYYNGEERAKGNILERFSAQQFPDLHSELNLSSLELGDSALYFCASSEGASGRAGYEQYFGPGTRLTVT.